The source of this T cell receptor (beta chain) is a study of cytomegalovirus exposure and HLA in healthy donors. In the case of this clone: Its cognate antigen is unknown.

Study-wide results and limits: An analysis that came later showed most CMV-associated TCR beta chains appearing HLA-restricted. In a later analysis, TCR beta V- and J-gene trimming showed a link to a missense DCLRE1C variant.

V lost 6 bases, J lost 4 bases, and 12 bases stayed unmatched. CDR3 size: 15 residues. Germline V lookup: CDR1 MGHDK, CDR2 SYGVNS. These donors, healthy bone marrow donors, were studied. 13 Jbeta primers and 60 Vbeta primers were used for the PCR. Per the authors' pipeline: Approximately 87 million unique TCR beta chains, 9 million to 14 million shared, were counted in a later analysis. This table comes from immunoSEQ multiplex PCR, and its TCRdb copy is limited to in-frame clones, with some not included. Clone size and the V and J calls come from that table; the DNA yielded D and trimming. Of about 180,000 clones listed, around 70% are singletons.

This chain links TRBV25-1 with TRBJ2-7; 7 bases are a match to TRBD1. This receptor was taken from a male donor in good health and CMV-seronegative. Sequenced sample: PBMCs. CDR3 residues: CASSHGTAEQYEQYF. As DNA, the CDR3 is TGTGCCAGCAGCCACGGGACAGCAGAGCAATACGAGCAGTACTTC.